This T cell receptor (beta chain) was found in a study of blood T cell repertoires in COVID-19. For the study at large: Spain, Italy and the United States supplied samples that represented acute and convalescent COVID-19. Sources were T cells, B-cell-depleted T cells, or PBMCs; the material itself was cDNA or gDNA.

The method was immunoSEQ multiplex PCR; TCRdb's version includes in-frame clones alone and lacks a portion of them. This sample has 36,000 or so clones, with approximately 86% found just once. The germline CDR1 and CDR2 sequences are SGHRS and YFSETQ. This CDR3 is 16 amino acids long. With 3 bases clipped from V and 2 bases from J, the junction kept 8 bases outside the gene matches. Sequencing was carried out using peripheral blood. The chain links TRBV5-1 to TRBJ2-7, with 10 bases that match TRBD1. The source is a woman in her 70s with active COVID-19. The CDR3 region is CASSWEPGTGAYEQYF. In DNA form, the CDR3 reads TGCGCCAGCAGCTGGGAGCCCGGGACAGGGGCCTACGAGCAGTACTTC.